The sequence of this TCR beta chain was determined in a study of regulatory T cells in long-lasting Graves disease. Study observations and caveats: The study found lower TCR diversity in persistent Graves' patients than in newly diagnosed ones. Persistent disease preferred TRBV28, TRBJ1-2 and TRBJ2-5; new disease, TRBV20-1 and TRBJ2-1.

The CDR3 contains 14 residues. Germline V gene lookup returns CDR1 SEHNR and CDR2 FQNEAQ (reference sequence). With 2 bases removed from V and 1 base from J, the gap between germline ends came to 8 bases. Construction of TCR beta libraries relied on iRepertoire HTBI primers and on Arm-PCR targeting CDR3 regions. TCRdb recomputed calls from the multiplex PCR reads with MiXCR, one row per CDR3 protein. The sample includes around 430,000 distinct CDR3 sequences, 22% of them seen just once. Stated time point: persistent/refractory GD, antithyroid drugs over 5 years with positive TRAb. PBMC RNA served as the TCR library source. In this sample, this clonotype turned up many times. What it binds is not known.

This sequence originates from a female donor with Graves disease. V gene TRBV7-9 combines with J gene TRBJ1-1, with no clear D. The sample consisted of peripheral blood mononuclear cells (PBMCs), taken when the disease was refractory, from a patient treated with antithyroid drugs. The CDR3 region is CASSLFAKNTEAFF. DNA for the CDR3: TGTGCCAGCAGCTTATTCGCCAAGAACACTGAAGCTTTCTTT.